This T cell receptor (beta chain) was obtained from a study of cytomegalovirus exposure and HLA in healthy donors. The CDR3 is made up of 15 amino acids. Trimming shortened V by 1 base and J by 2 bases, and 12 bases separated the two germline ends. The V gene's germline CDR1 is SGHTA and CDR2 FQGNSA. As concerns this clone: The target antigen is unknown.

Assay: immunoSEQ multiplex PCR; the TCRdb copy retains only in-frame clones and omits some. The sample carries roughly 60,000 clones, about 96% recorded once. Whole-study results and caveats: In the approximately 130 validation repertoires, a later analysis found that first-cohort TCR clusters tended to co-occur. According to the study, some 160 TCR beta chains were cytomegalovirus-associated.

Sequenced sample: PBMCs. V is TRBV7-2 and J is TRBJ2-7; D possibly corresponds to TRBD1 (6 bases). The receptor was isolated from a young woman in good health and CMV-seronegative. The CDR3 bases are TGTGCCAGCAGCTTAGTAGGGGGTGGAGCCTACGAGCAGTACTTC. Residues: CASSLVGGGAYEQYF.